This T cell receptor beta chain stems from a study of T-cell reconstitution after alpha-beta-depleted transplantation in children. The V and J ends lost 2 bases and 3 bases, in that order; junction bases with no gene match: 11. CDR3 size: 17 residues. Germline CDR1 is KGHDR and CDR2 is SFDVKD. The authors prepared the TCRbeta library with unique molecular identifiers. One entry per CDR3 protein, called by TCRdb with MiXCR from the PCR reads. Found here are hundreds of thousands of distinct CDR3 sequences, roughly 18% of them singletons; the top ten hold around 44%. Remarks on this clonotype: Its specificity is unknown.

Broader study findings: Approximately two months post-transplant, alpha-beta T cells reportedly originated from several hundred expanded graft clones.

This chain connects TRBV24-1 to TRBJ1-2; the match to TRBD1 covers 7 bases. This specimen was PBMCs, mostly from graft donor cells, taken 360 days after TCRalphabeta/CD19-depleted stem cell transplant. The TCR originated in a male patient between 2 and 15 years old who had a stem cell transplant for acute lymphoblastic leukemia, so the T cells may come from the graft donor. The chain's CDR3 is CATSDSLGGIGYYGYTF. Written as DNA, the CDR3 is TGTGCCACCAGTGATTCCTTAGGGGGCATAGGATACTATGGCTACACCTTC.